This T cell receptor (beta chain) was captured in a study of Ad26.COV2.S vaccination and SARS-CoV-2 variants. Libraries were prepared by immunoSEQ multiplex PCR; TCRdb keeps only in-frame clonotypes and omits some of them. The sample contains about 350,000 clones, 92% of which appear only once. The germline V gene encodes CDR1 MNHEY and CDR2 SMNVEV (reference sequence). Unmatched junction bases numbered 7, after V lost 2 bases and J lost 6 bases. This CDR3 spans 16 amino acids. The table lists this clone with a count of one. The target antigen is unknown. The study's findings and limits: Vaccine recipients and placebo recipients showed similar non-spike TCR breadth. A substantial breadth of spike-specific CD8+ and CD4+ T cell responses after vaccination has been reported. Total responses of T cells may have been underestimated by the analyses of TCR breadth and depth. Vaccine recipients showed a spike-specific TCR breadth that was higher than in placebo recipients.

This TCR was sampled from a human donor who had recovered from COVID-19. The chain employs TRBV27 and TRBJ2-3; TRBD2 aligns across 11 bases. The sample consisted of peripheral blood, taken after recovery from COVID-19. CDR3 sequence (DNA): TGTGCCAGCAGTTTACTCCTAGCGGGGGGTGGGGATACGCAGTATTTT. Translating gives CASSLLLAGGGDTQYF.